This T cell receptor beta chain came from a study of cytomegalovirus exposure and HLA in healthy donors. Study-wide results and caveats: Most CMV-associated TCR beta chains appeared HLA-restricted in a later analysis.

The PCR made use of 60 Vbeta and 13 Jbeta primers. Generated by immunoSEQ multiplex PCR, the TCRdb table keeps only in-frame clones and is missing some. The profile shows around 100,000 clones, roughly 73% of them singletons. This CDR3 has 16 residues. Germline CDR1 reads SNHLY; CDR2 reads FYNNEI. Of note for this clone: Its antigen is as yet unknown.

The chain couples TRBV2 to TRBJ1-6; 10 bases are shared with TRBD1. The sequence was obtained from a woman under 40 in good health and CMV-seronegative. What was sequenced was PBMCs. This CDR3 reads CVSTGTGVSGNSPLHF. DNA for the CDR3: TGTGTATCTACCGGGACAGGGGTTAGCGGTAATTCACCCCTCCACTTT. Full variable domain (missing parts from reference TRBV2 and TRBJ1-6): EPEVTQTPSHQVTQMGQEVILRCVPISNHLYFYWYRQILGQKVEFLVSFYNNEISEKSEIFDDQFSVERPDGSNFTLKIRSTKLEDSAMYFCVSTGTGVSGNSPLHFGNGTRLTVT.